The 21 T cell receptor beta chains reported below all come from one sample, sequenced in a study of T cells after posttransplantation cyclophosphamide. Methotrexate plus calcineurin inhibitor accompanied controls' myeloablative marrow transplants; sampling was 1 year later. Here immunoSEQ multiplex PCR was the method, and the copy in TCRdb shows in-frame clones only, minus some. This sample yields over 20,000 clones, of which just over 85% are seen a single time; less than 2.5% belongs to the top ten. Sequencing used PBMCs, obtained 362 days after allogeneic stem cell transplant with calcineurin inhibitor and methotrexate. The receptors were sampled from a female patient aged 30-39 years who received an allogeneic stem cell transplant from an unrelated donor, was CMV-positive, and had acute and chronic GVHD. Some of the T cells may derive from the graft donor.

This chain uses TRBV19 with TRBJ1-5, with 10 positions matching TRBD1. This CDR3 contains 15 residues. Germline values: CDR1 LNHDA, CDR2 SQIVND (reference sequence). The V gene end was trimmed by 5 bases and the J gene end by 0 bases; junction bases not matched to a gene: 1. The CDR3 region is CASSWDRGSNQPQHF. The CDR3 DNA is TGTGCCAGTAGTTGGGACAGGGGTAGCAATCAGCCCCAGCATTTT.

The chain has TRBV9 and TRBJ1-1; D remains ambiguous. Trimming took 0 bases from V and 1 from J, leaving 4 bases between them. Germline CDR1 is SGDLS and CDR2 is YYNGEE. The CDR3 loop spans 13 amino acids. The CDR3 loop reads CASSVDGNTEAFF. CDR3 sequence (DNA): TGTGCCAGCAGCGTAGACGGGAACACTGAAGCTTTCTTT. The variable domain in full, completed from reference TRBV9 and TRBJ1-1, reads DSGVTQTPKHLITATGQRVTLRCSPRSGDLSVYWYQQSLDQGLQFLIQYYNGEERAKGNILERFSAQQFPDLHSELNLSSLELGDSALYFCASSVDGNTEAFFGQGTRLTVV.

The V and J genes are TRBV7-3 and TRBJ2-2; D is ambiguous. This CDR3 is built from 12 residues. V lost 4 bases and J lost 6, with 6 bases in between. The germline CDR1 and CDR2 sequences are SGHTA and FQGTGA. The CDR3 reads CASSSFAGELFF. Written as DNA, the CDR3 is TGTGCCAGCAGCTCCTTCGCCGGGGAGCTGTTTTTT.

The V and J genes are TRBV9 and TRBJ2-1; a possible D gene is TRBD2 (6 bases). Germline V lookup: CDR1 SGDLS, CDR2 YYNGEE. The CDR3 covers 15 residues. Trimming stripped 0 bases from V and 8 bases from J, with 15 bases between. The CDR3 DNA reads as TGTGCCAGCAGCGTAGTTGGAACGGGAGTCGATGAGCAGTTCTTC. Its translation: CASSVVGTGVDEQFF.

This clone was observed once. CDR3 loop: CASSDEYEQYF. The CDR3 DNA reads as TGTGCCAGCAGTGATGAGTACGAGCAGTACTTC. V gene TRBV6-6 combines with J gene TRBJ2-7; D not certain. CDR3 size: 11 residues. Germline loops: CDR1 MNHNY, CDR2 SVGAGI (reference sequence). Trimming stripped 5 bases from V and 4 bases from J, with 6 bases between.

The rearrangement joins TRBV18 to TRBJ2-2, with D hard to call. This CDR3 has 16 amino acids. Trimming removed 1 base from V and 1 base from J, with 10 bases in between. The germline V gene has CDR1 KGHSH and CDR2 LQKENI. The CDR3 DNA sequence: TGTGCCAGCTCACCACTTAACAGTGGGAACACCGGGGAGCTGTTTTTT. This gives the protein CASSPLNSGNTGELFF.

This chain links TRBV27 with TRBJ1-2; D perhaps matches TRBD1 (6 bases). With 6 bases removed from V and 8 bases from J, the gap between germline ends came to 13 bases. The germline V gene has CDR1 MNHEY and CDR2 SMNVEV (reference sequence). The CDR3 totals 12 residues. The CDR3 region has the DNA TGTGCCAGCAGGGACAGCTCTAGAGGCTACACCTTC. Translating gives CASRDSSRGYTF.

This chain joins TRBV27 and TRBJ1-4, with unresolved D. The CDR3 length is 13 residues. The V end was cut by 6 bases, the J end by 5 bases, with 10 bases between. Germline V CDR1 and CDR2: MNHEY, SMNVEV (reference sequence). The CDR3 DNA follows: TGTGCCAGCAGACGGGAGTTAAATGAAAAACTGTTTTTT. Protein: CASRRELNEKLFF.

The rearrangement uses TRBV7-2 and TRBJ2-3; a possible D gene is TRBD1 (6 bases). The CDR3 extends over 15 amino acids. V dropped 5 bases and J dropped 1 base, with 13 bases sitting between them. The germline V gene has CDR1 SGHTA and CDR2 FQGNSA. In DNA form, the CDR3 reads TGTGCCAGCAGCCCAAGACAGGCAGGCACAGATACGCAGTATTTT. This codes for CASSPRQAGTDTQYF. Full variable domain (remainder filled in from reference TRBV7-2 and TRBJ2-3): GAGVSQSPSNKVTEKGKDVELRCDPISGHTALYWYRQSLGQGLEFLIYFQGNSAPDKSGLPSDRFSAERTGGSVSTLTIQRTQQEDSAVYLCASSPRQAGTDTQYFGPGTRLTVL.

The rearrangement joins TRBV7-3 to TRBJ2-1; 7 bases fit TRBD2. This CDR3 has 17 residues. After removal of 1 base from V and 4 bases from J, the junction contained 10 bases not matched to a gene. Germline V gene sequence: CDR1 SGHTA, CDR2 FQGTGA. This CDR3 reads CASSLRGSTSRYNEQFF. The CDR3 bases are TGTGCCAGCAGCTTAAGGGGTTCGACTAGCCGGTACAATGAGCAGTTCTTC.

The chain combines TRBV19 with TRBJ2-1, with 10 bases aligning to TRBD2. V shed 8 bases, J shed 1 base, and the junction held 5 bases outside the gene matches. This CDR3 has 15 residues. Germline CDR1 LNHDA, CDR2 SQIVND (reference sequence). CDR3: CASCKRGGSYNEQFF. CDR3 nucleotide sequence: TGTGCCAGTTGTAAGCGGGGGGGGTCCTACAATGAGCAGTTCTTC.

This chain links TRBV27 with TRBJ2-7; D remains unclear. The CDR3 totals 12 residues. Germline V gives CDR1 MNHEY, CDR2 SMNVEV (reference sequence). Deletions cut 4 bases from V and 4 bases from J, with 8 bases between. CDR3 residues: CASSSRSYEQYF. CDR3 DNA: TGTGCCAGCAGTTCTAGGTCGTACGAGCAGTACTTC.

This chain connects TRBV6-5 to TRBJ2-1, with 9 bases lining up with TRBD2. V trimming: 8 bases; J trimming: 7 bases; junction bases outside the gene matches: 12. Germline-derived CDR1 and CDR2 are MNHEY and SVGAGI. CDR3 size: 15 residues. CDR3 loop: CASAEAGGGVNEQFF. The CDR3 coding sequence is TGTGCCAGCGCTGAGGCGGGGGGGGGCGTGAATGAGCAGTTCTTC.

The chain joins TRBV7-9 to TRBJ2-1; D not resolved. CDR3 length: 10 amino acids. Trimming shortened V by 5 bases and J by 10 bases, and 6 bases separated the two germline ends. Germline values: CDR1 SEHNR, CDR2 FQNEAQ (reference sequence). The CDR3 sequence is CASSQKEQFF. CDR3 nucleotide sequence: TGTGCCAGCAGCCAAAAAGAGCAGTTCTTC.

The chain recombines TRBV6-1 with TRBJ1-2, with TRBD1 matching 11 bases. Germline loops: CDR1 MNHNS, CDR2 SASEGT. The CDR3 has 17 residues. V shed 4 bases, J shed 5 bases, and the junction held 12 bases outside the gene matches. As DNA, the CDR3 is TGTGCCAGCAGTGCGGAATTCGGGACAGGGGGACTATATGGCTACACCTTC. Its translation: CASSAEFGTGGLYGYTF.

This rearrangement joins TRBV19 to TRBJ2-5, with 10 positions matching TRBD2. The J call may be wrong; the DNA end is better matched by TRBJ2-7. The CDR3 spans 14 residues. Germline CDR1 LNHDA, CDR2 SQIVND (reference sequence). CDR3 nucleotides: TGTGCCAGTAGTAGGACTAGCGGACCCTACGAGCAGTACTTC. As protein: CASSRTSGPYEQYF.

The chain recombines TRBV7-9 with TRBJ2-7, with D tentatively TRBD1 (5 bases). The germline CDR1 and CDR2 sequences are SEHNR and FQNEAQ (reference sequence). V shed 5 bases and J shed 3 bases, with 11 bases lying between them. The CDR3 covers 13 residues. CDR3 residues: CASSQQDVYEQYF. CDR3 bases: TGTGCCAGCAGCCAACAGGATGTCTACGAGCAGTACTTC.

This chain connects TRBV27 to TRBJ2-7, with D perhaps TRBD1 (6 bases). The CDR3 length is 15 residues. The V gene's germline CDR1 is MNHEY and CDR2 SMNVEV (reference sequence). V gave up 1 base and J gave up 1 base, with 11 bases separating them. CDR3 residues: CASSLYLDRSYEQYF. CDR3 nucleotide sequence: TGTGCCAGCAGTTTATATTTGGACAGATCCTACGAGCAGTACTTC.

The rearrangement uses TRBV7-8 and TRBJ1-5, with TRBD1 as a possible D gene (6 bases). Germline V gene lookup returns CDR1 SGHVS and CDR2 FQNEAQ. The CDR3 contains 14 residues. V dropped 4 bases and J dropped 12 bases, with 19 bases sitting between them. As DNA, the CDR3 is TGTGCCAGCAGCTACTCGGGTGGGGGCCTGCGCCAGCATTTT. Translated: CASSYSGGGLRQHF.

The V gene is TRBV6-1, the J gene TRBJ2-1; no clear D. Germline V gene lookup returns CDR1 MNHNS and CDR2 SASEGT. Trimming took 6 bases from V and 6 from J, leaving 15 bases between them. This CDR3 contains 14 residues. This CDR3 is CASSKPVASNEQFF. Written as DNA, the CDR3 is TGTGCCAGCAGCAAACCGGTCGCCTCCAATGAGCAGTTCTTC.

J is TRBJ2-2 and V is TRBV7-6; 9 bases are shared with TRBD2. Germline V gene lookup returns CDR1 SGHVS and CDR2 FNYEAQ. The length of the CDR3 is 15 residues. Losses at the gene ends were 1 base for V and 7 bases for J; bases not matched to a gene: 4. The DNA of the CDR3 is TGTGCCAGCAGCTTAGATATACTAGCGGGCGGGGAGCTGTTTTTT. Its protein product is CASSLDILAGGELFF.